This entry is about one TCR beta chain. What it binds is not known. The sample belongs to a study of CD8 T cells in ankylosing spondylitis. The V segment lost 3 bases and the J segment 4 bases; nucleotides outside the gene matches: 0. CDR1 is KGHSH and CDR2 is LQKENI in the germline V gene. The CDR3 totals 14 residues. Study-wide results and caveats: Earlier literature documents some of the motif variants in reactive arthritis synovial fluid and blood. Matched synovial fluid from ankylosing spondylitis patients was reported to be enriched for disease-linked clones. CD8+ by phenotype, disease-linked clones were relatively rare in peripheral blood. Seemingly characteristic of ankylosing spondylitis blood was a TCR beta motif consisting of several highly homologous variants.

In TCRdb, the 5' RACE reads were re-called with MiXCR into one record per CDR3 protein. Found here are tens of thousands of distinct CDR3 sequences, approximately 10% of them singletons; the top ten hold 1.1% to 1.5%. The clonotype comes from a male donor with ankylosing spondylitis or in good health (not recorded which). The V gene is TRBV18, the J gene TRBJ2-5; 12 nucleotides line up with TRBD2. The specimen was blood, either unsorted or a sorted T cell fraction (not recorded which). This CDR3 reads CASSPGLAGETQYF. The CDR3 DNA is TGTGCCAGCTCACCGGGACTAGCGGGAGAGACCCAGTACTTC.